The rows below give T cell receptor beta chains drawn from one sample of a study of shared clonotypes between healthy human individuals. The method was immunoSEQ multiplex PCR; TCRdb's version includes in-frame clones alone and lacks a portion of them. The table has about 180,000 clones, 85% to 95% seen once; the top ten hold 0.067%. The sample was naive CD4+ T cells sorted from blood. Receptors originate from a woman under 40 in good health. Both conserved end residues are part of each CDR3. Each record gives: D gene, J gene, clone size, V gene, CDR3 protein, CDR3 DNA. The D gene is left open where the match is weak. The listing skips clone size in some rows; elsewhere it reads once, few, many or a size class.

d_gene: NA
j_gene: TRBJ2-1
abundance: NA
v_gene: TRBV4-1
CDR3aa: CASSQKVPLQGRFDNEQFF
CDR3nt: TGCGCCAGCAGCCAAAAAGTCCCTCTACAGGGGAGGTTTGACAATGAGCAGTTCTTC

d_gene: NA
j_gene: TRBJ1-1
abundance: NA
v_gene: TRBV6-6
CDR3aa: CASTPGARTEAFF
CDR3nt: TGTGCCAGCACCCCGGGGGCGCGTACTGAAGCTTTCTTT

d_gene: NA
j_gene: TRBJ2-7
abundance: few
v_gene: TRBV5-1
CDR3aa: CASSLDPAVYEQYF
CDR3nt: TGCGCCAGCAGCTTGGACCCAGCGGTCTACGAGCAGTACTTC

d_gene: NA
j_gene: TRBJ1-5
abundance: NA
v_gene: TRBV5-8
CDR3aa: CAGSRGTGATLSNQPQHF
CDR3nt: TGTGCCGGCAGCCGCGGTACGGGGGCTACCCTTTCCAATCAGCCCCAGCATTTT

d_gene: NA
j_gene: TRBJ2-5
abundance: NA
v_gene: TRBV2
CDR3aa: CASSLNFPQYF
CDR3nt: TGTGCCAGCAGTTTAAATTTCCCCCAGTACTTC

d_gene: NA
j_gene: TRBJ1-3
abundance: few
v_gene: TRBV13
CDR3aa: CASSSRAGRGNTIYF
CDR3nt: TGTGCCAGCAGCTCTAGGGCAGGGCGAGGAAACACCATATATTTT

d_gene: TRBD1
j_gene: TRBJ2-7
abundance: NA
v_gene: TRBV6-5
CDR3aa: CASSRDSFYEQYF
CDR3nt: TGTGCCAGCAGTCGGGACAGCTTCTACGAGCAGTACTTC

d_gene: TRBD2
j_gene: TRBJ2-7
abundance: NA
v_gene: TRBV7-9
CDR3aa: CASSLGLAGGRNEQYF
CDR3nt: TGTGCCAGCAGCTTAGGTCTAGCGGGAGGGAGAAACGAGCAGTACTTC

d_gene: NA
j_gene: TRBJ1-2
abundance: NA
v_gene: TRBV27
CDR3aa: CASSSYGGRALNYGYTF
CDR3nt: TGTGCCAGCAGTTCCTACGGGGGGAGAGCACTCAACTATGGCTACACCTTC

d_gene: NA
j_gene: TRBJ2-7
abundance: NA
v_gene: TRBV5-8
CDR3aa: CASSHTRGGNGLYEQYF
CDR3nt: TGTGCCAGCAGCCATACGAGGGGCGGGAACGGTTTGTACGAGCAGTACTTC

d_gene: NA
j_gene: TRBJ2-7
abundance: NA
v_gene: TRBV27
CDR3aa: CASRVTEGAYEQYF
CDR3nt: TGTGCCAGCCGGGTAACCGAAGGAGCCTACGAGCAGTACTTC

d_gene: NA
j_gene: TRBJ1-1
abundance: NA
v_gene: TRBV19
CDR3aa: CASSMSAGRTEAFF
CDR3nt: TGTGCCAGTAGTATGTCGGCGGGGCGGACTGAAGCTTTCTTT

d_gene: NA
j_gene: TRBJ1-5
abundance: NA
v_gene: TRBV25-1
CDR3aa: CASSDKGAPDQPQHF
CDR3nt: TGTGCCAGCAGTGATAAAGGAGCGCCCGATCAGCCCCAGCATTTT

d_gene: TRBD1
j_gene: TRBJ2-7
abundance: NA
v_gene: TRBV4-1
CDR3aa: CASSVRTGIYEQYF
CDR3nt: TGCGCCAGCAGCGTTCGGACAGGGATCTACGAGCAGTACTTC

d_gene: NA
j_gene: TRBJ1-1
abundance: NA
v_gene: TRBV18
CDR3aa: CASSPYLNTEAFF
CDR3nt: TGTGCCAGCTCACCGTACCTGAACACTGAAGCTTTCTTT

d_gene: NA
j_gene: TRBJ2-7
abundance: few
v_gene: TRBV9
CDR3aa: CASSVGSGGYEQYF
CDR3nt: TGTGCCAGCAGCGTAGGGTCCGGGGGCTACGAGCAGTACTTC

d_gene: NA
j_gene: TRBJ2-1
abundance: NA
v_gene: TRBV7-9
CDR3aa: CASSLRRQGASGALEQFF
CDR3nt: TGTGCCAGCAGCTTAAGGAGACAGGGGGCTAGCGGGGCTTTGGAGCAGTTCTTC

d_gene: NA
j_gene: TRBJ2-7
abundance: NA
v_gene: TRBV4-1
CDR3aa: CASSQEGGEQYF
CDR3nt: TGCGCCAGCAGCCAAGAGGGGGGCGAGCAGTACTTC

d_gene: NA
j_gene: TRBJ1-5
abundance: NA
v_gene: TRBV6-1
CDR3aa: CASSQTGNQPQHF
CDR3nt: TGTGCCAGCAGTCAAACAGGAAATCAGCCCCAGCATTTT

d_gene: NA
j_gene: TRBJ2-7
abundance: few
v_gene: TRBV7-9
CDR3aa: CASSLTDYEQYF
CDR3nt: TGTGCCAGCAGCTTAACAGACTACGAGCAGTACTTC

d_gene: NA
j_gene: TRBJ2-3
abundance: NA
v_gene: TRBV28
CDR3aa: CASSQVADTQYF
CDR3nt: TGTGCCAGCAGCCAAGTCGCAGATACGCAGTATTTT

d_gene: TRBD1
j_gene: TRBJ2-7
abundance: NA
v_gene: TRBV4-1
CDR3aa: CASSQRRTGTSPYEQYF
CDR3nt: TGCGCCAGCAGCCAACGACGGACAGGCACTAGTCCTTACGAGCAGTACTTC

d_gene: TRBD1
j_gene: TRBJ1-5
abundance: NA
v_gene: TRBV6-5
CDR3aa: CASRRDRGVNQPQHF
CDR3nt: TGTGCCAGCAGACGAGACAGGGGGGTCAATCAGCCCCAGCATTTT

d_gene: TRBD1
j_gene: TRBJ1-3
abundance: NA
v_gene: TRBV28
CDR3aa: CASSYGQAGDGNTIYF
CDR3nt: TGTGCCAGCAGCTACGGACAGGCTGGGGATGGAAACACCATATATTTT

d_gene: TRBD1
j_gene: TRBJ1-5
abundance: NA
v_gene: TRBV10-3
CDR3aa: CAIRNTGDQPQHF
CDR3nt: TGTGCCATCAGAAACACAGGGGATCAGCCCCAGCATTTT

d_gene: NA
j_gene: TRBJ2-5
abundance: NA
v_gene: TRBV4-1
CDR3aa: CASSQVSFWSGQETQYF
CDR3nt: TGCGCCAGCAGCCAAGTTTCTTTTTGGAGCGGACAAGAGACCCAGTACTTC

d_gene: NA
j_gene: TRBJ2-7
abundance: NA
v_gene: TRBV5-6
CDR3aa: CASSTGTLSNEQYF
CDR3nt: TGTGCCAGCAGCACCGGGACACTGAGCAACGAGCAGTACTTC

d_gene: TRBD2
j_gene: TRBJ2-7
abundance: NA
v_gene: TRBV5-1
CDR3aa: CASSPRTSGRAYEQYF
CDR3nt: TGCGCCAGCAGCCCCCGAACTAGCGGGAGAGCCTACGAGCAGTACTTC